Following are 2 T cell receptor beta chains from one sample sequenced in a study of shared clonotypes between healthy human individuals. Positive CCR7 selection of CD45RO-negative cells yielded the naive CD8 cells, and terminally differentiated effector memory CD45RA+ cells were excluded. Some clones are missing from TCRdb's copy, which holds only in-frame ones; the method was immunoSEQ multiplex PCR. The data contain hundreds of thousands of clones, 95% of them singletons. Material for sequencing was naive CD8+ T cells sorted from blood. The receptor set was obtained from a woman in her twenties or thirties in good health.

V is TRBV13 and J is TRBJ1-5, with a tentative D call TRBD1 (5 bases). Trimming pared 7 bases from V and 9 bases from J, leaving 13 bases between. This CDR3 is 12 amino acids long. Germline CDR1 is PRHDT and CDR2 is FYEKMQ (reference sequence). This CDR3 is CASTLLGGPQHF. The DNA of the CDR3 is TGTGCCAGCACCCTCTTGGGGGGGCCCCAGCATTTT.

CDR3 nucleotide sequence: TGCGCCAGCAGCCAAGAAGAACTAGCGGGAGGAACCTACGAGCAGTACTTC. Encoded protein: CASSQEELAGGTYEQYF. The chain uses TRBV4-1 and TRBJ2-7; 12 nucleotides agree with TRBD2. CDR1 MGHRA and CDR2 YSYEKL come from the germline V gene. Germline trimming cut 0 bases from V and 2 bases from J; bases unmatched to any gene: 5. The CDR3 totals 17 residues.